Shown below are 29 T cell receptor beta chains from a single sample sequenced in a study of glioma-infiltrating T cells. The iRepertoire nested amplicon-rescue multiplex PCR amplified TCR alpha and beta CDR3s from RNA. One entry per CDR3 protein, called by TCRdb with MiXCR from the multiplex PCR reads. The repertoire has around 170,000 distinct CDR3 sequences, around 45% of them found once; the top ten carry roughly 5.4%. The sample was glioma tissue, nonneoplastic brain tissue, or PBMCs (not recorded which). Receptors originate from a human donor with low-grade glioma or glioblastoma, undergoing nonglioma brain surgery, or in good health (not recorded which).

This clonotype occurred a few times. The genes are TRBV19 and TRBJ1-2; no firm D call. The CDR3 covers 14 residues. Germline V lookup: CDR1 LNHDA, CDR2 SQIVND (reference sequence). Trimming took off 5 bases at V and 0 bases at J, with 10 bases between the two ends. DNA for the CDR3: TGTGCCAGTAGTTACAAGGTAGCTAACTATGGCTACACCTTC. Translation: CASSYKVANYGYTF. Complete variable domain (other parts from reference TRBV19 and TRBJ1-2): DGGITQSPKYLFRKEGQNVTLSCEQNLNHDAMYWYRQDPGQGLRLIYYSQIVNDFQKGDIAEGYSVSREKKESFPLTVTSAQKNPTAFYLCASSYKVANYGYTFGSGTRLTVV.

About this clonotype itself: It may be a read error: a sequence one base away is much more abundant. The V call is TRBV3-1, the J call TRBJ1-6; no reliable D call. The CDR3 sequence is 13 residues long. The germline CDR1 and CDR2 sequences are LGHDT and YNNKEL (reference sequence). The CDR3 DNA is TGTGCCAGCAGCCAAGATCGGAATTCACACCTCCACTTT. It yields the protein CASSQDRNSHLHF.

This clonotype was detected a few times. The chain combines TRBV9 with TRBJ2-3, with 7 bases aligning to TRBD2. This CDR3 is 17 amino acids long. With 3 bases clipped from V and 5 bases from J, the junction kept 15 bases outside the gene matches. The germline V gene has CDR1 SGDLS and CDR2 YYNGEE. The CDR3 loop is CASSATWDYFSRDTQYF. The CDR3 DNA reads TGTGCCAGCAGCGCCACTTGGGACTATTTTTCTCGAGATACGCAGTATTTT.

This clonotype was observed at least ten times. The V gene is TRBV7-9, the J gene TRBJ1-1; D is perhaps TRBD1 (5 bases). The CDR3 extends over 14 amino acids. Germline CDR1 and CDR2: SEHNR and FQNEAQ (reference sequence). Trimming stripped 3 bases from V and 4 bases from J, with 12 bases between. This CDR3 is CASSLGGLSTEAFF. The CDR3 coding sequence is TGTGCCAGCAGCTTGGGGGGACTGAGCACTGAAGCTTTCTTT.

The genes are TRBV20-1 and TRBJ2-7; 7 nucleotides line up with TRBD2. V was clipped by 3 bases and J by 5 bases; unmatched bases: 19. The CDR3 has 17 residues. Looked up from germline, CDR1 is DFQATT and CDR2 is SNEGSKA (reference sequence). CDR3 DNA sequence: TGCAGTGCTAGTCTTGCGGGAGATCCCTATTCCTACGACGAGCAGTACTTC. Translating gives CSASLAGDPYSYDEQYF.

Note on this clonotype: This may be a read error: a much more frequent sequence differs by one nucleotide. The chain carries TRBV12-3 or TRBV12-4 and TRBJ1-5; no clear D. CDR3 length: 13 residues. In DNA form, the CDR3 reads TGTGCCAGCAGAGCGAATAGCAATGAGCCCCAGCATTTT. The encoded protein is CASRANSNEPQHF.

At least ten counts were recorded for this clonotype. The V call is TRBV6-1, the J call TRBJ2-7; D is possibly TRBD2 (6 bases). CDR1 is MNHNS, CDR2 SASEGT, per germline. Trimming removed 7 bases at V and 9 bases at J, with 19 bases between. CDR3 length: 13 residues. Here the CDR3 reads CASKFSDNGGQYF. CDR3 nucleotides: TGTGCCAGCAAGTTTTCGGACAACGGGGGGCAGTACTTC.

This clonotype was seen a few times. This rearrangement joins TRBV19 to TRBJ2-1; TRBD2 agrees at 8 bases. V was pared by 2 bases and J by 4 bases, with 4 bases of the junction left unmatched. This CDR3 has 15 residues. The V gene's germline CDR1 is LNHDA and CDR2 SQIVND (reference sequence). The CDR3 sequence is CASSIREGRYNEQFF. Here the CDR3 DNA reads TGTGCCAGTAGTATACGGGAGGGAAGGTACAATGAGCAGTTCTTC.

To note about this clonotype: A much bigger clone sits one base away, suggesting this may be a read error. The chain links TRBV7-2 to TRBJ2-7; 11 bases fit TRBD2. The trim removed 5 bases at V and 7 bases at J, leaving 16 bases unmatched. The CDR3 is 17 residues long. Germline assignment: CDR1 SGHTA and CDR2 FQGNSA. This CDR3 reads CASSPQTSGISYNEQYF. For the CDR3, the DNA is TGTGCCAGCAGCCCACAGACTAGCGGGATTTCCTACAATGAGCAGTACTTC.

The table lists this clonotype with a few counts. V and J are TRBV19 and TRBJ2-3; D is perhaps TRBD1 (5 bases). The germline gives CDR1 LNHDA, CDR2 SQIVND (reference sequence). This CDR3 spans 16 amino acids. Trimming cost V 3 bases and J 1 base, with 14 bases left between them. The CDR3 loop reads CASSIDGGHRTDTQYF. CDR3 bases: TGTGCCAGTAGTATTGACGGCGGACACCGCACAGATACGCAGTATTTT.

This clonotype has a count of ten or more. CDR3 nucleotide sequence: TGCAGCGTTTATACTTCGGGGGGGGTGGGGACCCAGTACTTC. Protein sequence: CSVYTSGGVGTQYF. The rearrangement joins TRBV29-1 to TRBJ2-5, with 8 positions matching TRBD2. The ends lost 5 bases at V and 7 bases at J; junction bases unmatched: 12. The CDR3 loop spans 14 amino acids. Germline V lookup: CDR1 SQVTM, CDR2 ANQGSEA.

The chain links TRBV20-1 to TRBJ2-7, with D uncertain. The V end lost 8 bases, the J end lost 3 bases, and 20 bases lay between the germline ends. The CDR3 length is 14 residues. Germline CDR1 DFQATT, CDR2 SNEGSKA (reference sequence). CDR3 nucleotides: TGCAGTACCGTTCCTGGTAATGTCAACTACGAGCAGTACTTC. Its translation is CSTVPGNVNYEQYF.

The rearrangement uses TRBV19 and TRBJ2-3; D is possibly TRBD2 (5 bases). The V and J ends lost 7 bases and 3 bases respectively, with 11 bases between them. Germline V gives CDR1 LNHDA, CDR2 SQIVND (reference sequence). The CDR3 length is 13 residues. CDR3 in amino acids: CASTPRETDTQYF. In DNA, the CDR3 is TGTGCCAGTACCCCGAGGGAAACAGATACGCAGTATTTT.

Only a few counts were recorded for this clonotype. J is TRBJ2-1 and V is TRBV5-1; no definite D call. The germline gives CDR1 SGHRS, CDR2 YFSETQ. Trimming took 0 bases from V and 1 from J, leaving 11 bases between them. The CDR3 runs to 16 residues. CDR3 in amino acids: CASSLGTGLSYNEQFF. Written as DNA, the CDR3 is TGCGCCAGCAGCTTGGGTACGGGCCTTTCCTACAATGAGCAGTTCTTC.

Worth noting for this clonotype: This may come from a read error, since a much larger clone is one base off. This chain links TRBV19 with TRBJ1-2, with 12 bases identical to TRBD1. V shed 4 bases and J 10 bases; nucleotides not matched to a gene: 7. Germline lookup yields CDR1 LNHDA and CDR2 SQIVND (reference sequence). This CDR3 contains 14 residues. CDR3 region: CASSTGQGALVYTF. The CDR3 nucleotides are TGTGCCAGTAGTACGGGACAGGGGGCGCTTGTCTACACCTTC. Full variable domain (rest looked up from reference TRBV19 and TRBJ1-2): DGGITQSPKYLFRKEGQNVTLSCEQNLNHDAMYWYRQDPGQGLRLIYYSQIVNDFQKGDIAEGYSVSREKKESFPLTVTSAQKNPTAFYLCASSTGQGALVYTFGSGTRLTVV.

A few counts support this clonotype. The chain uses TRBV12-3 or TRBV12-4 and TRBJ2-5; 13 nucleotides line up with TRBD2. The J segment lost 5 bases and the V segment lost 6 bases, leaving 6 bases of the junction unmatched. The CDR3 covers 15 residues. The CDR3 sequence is CASSRTSGRSETQYF. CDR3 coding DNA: TGTGCCAGCAGCCGGACTAGCGGGAGAAGCGAGACCCAGTACTTC.

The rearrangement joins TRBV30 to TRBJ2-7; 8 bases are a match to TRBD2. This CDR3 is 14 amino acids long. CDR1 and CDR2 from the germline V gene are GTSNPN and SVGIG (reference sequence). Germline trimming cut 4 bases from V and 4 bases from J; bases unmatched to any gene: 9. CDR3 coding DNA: TGTGCCTGGACCCTGACTAGCGCCCCATACGAGCAGTACTTC. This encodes CAWTLTSAPYEQYF.

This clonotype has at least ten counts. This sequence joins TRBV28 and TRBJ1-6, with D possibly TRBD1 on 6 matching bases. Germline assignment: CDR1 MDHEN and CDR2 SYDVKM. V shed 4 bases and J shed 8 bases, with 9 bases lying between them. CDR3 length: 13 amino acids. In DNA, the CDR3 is TGTGCCAGCAGTTCCTACAGGGATTCACCCCTCCACTTT. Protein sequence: CASSSYRDSPLHF.

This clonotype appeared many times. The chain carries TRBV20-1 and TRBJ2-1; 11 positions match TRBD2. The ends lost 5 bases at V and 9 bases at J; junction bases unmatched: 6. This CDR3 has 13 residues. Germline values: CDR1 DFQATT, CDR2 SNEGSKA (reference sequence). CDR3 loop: CSALTSGTGEQFF. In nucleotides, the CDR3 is TGCAGTGCTCTGACTAGCGGGACGGGTGAGCAGTTCTTC.

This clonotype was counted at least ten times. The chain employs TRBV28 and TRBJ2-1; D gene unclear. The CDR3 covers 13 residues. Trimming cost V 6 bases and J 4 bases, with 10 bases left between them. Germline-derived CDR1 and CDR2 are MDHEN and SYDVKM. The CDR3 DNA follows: TGTGCCAGCAGAAACCAGGATTACAATGAGCAGTTCTTC. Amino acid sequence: CASRNQDYNEQFF.

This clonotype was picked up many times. CDR3 coding DNA: TGTGCCAGCGGGGCAGGGGTGGACTATGGCTACACCTTC. The encoded protein is CASGAGVDYGYTF. This chain connects TRBV2 to TRBJ1-2; TRBD1 might be the D (6 bases). V was clipped by 8 bases and J by 3 bases, with 13 bases between them. The germline CDR1 and CDR2 sequences are SNHLY and FYNNEI. The CDR3 is made up of 13 amino acids.

Here the CDR3 DNA reads TGTGCCAGCAGTCTTGATTGGGAGGGAGGGCCTAGTGAGCAGTTCTTC. Residues: CASSLDWEGGPSEQFF. This rearrangement joins TRBV28 to TRBJ2-1, with 7 bases lining up with TRBD2. The CDR3 sequence is 16 residues long. Losses at the gene ends were 5 bases for V and 9 bases for J; bases not matched to a gene: 16. Germline V lookup: CDR1 MDHEN, CDR2 SYDVKM.

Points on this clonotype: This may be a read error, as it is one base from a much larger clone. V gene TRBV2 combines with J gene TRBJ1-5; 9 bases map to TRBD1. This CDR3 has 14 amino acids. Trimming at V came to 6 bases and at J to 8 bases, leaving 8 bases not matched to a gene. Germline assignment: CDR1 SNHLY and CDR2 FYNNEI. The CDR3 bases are TGTGCCAGCAGCCCTGACAGGGGGAGAAAGCCCCAGCATTTT. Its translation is CASSPDRGRKPQHF.

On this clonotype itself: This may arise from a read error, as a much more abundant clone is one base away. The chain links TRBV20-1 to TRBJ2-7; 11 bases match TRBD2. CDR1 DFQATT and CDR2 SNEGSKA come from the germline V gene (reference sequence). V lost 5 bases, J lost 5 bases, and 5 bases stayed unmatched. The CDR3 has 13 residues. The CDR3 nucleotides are TGCAGTGCTCTGGGACTAGCGGACCACGAGCAGTACTTC. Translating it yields CSALGLADHEQYF.

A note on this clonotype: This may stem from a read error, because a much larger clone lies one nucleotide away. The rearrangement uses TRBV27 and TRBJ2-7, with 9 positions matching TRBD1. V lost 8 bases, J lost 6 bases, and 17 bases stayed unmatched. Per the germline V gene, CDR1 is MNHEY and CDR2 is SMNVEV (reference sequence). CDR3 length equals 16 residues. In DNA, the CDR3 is TGTGCCAGCTCCGACGGGGGACAGGGAATATTCGGCGAGCAGTACTTC. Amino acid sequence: CASSDGGQGIFGEQYF.

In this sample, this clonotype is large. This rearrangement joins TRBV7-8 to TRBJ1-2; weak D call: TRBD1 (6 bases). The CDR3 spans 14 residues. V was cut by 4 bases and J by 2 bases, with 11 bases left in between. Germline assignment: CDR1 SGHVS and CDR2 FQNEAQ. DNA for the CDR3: TGTGCCAGCAGCTCTGGGACAACGAACTATGGCTACACCTTC. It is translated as CASSSGTTNYGYTF.

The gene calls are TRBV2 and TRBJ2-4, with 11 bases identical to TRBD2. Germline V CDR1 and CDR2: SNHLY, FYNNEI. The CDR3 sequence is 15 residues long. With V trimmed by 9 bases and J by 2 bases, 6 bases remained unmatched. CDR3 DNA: TGTGCCAGAACGGGACTAGCGGCATCCAAAAACATTCAGTACTTC. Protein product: CARTGLAASKNIQYF.

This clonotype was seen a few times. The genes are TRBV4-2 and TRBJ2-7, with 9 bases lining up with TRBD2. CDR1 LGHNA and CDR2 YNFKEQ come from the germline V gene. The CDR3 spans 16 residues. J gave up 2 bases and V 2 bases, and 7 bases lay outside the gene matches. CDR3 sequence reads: CASSQSSASGTYEQYF. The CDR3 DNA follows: TGTGCCAGCAGCCAAAGTTCGGCTAGCGGGACCTACGAGCAGTACTTC.

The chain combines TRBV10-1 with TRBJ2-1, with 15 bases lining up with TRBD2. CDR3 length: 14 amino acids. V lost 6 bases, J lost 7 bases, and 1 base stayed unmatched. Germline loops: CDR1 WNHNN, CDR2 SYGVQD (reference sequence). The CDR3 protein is CASRGLAGGNEQFF. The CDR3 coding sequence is TGCGCCAGCAGGGGACTAGCGGGAGGTAATGAGCAGTTCTTC.